This T cell receptor beta chain comes out of a study of cytomegalovirus exposure and HLA in healthy donors. Findings and caveats of the study: Reportedly, cytomegalovirus status was diagnosed with high sensitivity and specificity.

V was trimmed by 4 bases and J by 2 bases, leaving 18 bases between them. Germline lookup yields CDR1 SGHRS and CDR2 YFSETQ. The CDR3 loop spans 16 amino acids. The table came from immunoSEQ multiplex PCR; TCRdb's copy has only in-frame clones and leaves some out. The sample carries some 140,000 clones, about 83% recorded once. Worth noting for this clone: The antigen is not known.

The chain joins TRBV5-1 to TRBJ1-2; perhaps TRBD1 as D (5 bases). Sequencing was carried out using PBMCs. This receptor was identified in a woman aged 30 to 39 in good health and CMV-seronegative. CDR3 nucleotide sequence: TGCGCCAGCAGCCCTGACAGCTTCTCCACAAACTATGGCTACACCTTC. This gives the protein CASSPDSFSTNYGYTF.